This T cell receptor (beta chain) stems from a study of blood T cell repertoires in COVID-19. Study information: Acute-phase and convalescent COVID-19 samples originated in the United States, Italy and Spain. T cells, B-cell-depleted T cells, or PBMCs provided the cDNA or gDNA that served as material.

In the authors' methods: For nucleated cells, counts were estimated from reference gene primer amplification. Using immunoSEQ multiplex PCR, the repertoire was profiled, and TCRdb retains in-frame clones only, with some absent. D and trimming were read from the DNA, whereas the V and J calls and clone size are those reported in that table. The sample consists of fewer than 200,000 clones, 75% to 90% of them appearing once. V gave up 4 bases and J gave up 3 bases, with 17 bases separating them. The CDR3 covers 16 residues. In germline, CDR1 is LGHNA, CDR2 YSLEER. Recruited during active infection, patients (from Seattle) were subsequently followed longitudinally.

Specimen: peripheral blood. This chain joins TRBV4-3 and TRBJ2-3; D possibly corresponds to TRBD2 (5 bases). This sequence was found in a woman aged 70-85 years with COVID-19, enrolled during active disease. CDR3 bases: TGCGCCAGCAGCCTCTCCGTGCAAGGCGGGACAGATACGCAGTATTTT. Residues: CASSLSVQGGTDTQYF.